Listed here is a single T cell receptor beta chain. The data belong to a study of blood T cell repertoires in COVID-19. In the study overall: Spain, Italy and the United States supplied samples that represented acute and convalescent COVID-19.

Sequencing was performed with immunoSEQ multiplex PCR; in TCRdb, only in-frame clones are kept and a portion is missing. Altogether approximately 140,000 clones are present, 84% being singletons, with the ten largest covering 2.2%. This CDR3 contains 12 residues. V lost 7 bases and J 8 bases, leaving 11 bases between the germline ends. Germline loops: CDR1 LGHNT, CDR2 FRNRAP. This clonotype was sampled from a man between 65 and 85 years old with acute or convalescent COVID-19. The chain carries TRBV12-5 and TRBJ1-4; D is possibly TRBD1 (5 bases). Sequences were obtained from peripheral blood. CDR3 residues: CASARRGEKLFF. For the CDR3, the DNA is TGTGCTAGTGCCCGGAGGGGAGAAAAACTGTTTTTT.